One and the same sample provided the 29 T cell receptor beta chains below, sequenced in a study of neurological immune-mediated disorders (dated by TCRdb to the late 2010s). The library relied on 5' RACE. The instrument given in TCRdb is Illumina HiSeq 2500. In-frame beta chains were kept once TCRdb had trimmed the public reads at Q25 with fastp and called clones with MiXCR. Each entry is one CDR3 protein sequence, shown with its most common DNA and genes. Recorded for this sample are 50,000 to 55,000 distinct CDR3 sequences; less than 4% of them occurred a single time. 6.5% of the sample belongs to the ten largest clones. The sequenced sample was PBMCs. The receptors were sampled from a man between 60 and 75 years old with multiple sclerosis.

Remarks on this clonotype: Compared with germline, one end of the junction differs, possibly owing to a read error. The chain recombines TRBV7-6 with TRBJ1-4; no firm D call. This CDR3 is built from 15 residues. Germline V gives CDR1 SGHVS, CDR2 FNYEAQ. The chain's CDR3 is CATSLMFGTNEKLFF. CDR3 coding DNA: TGTGCCACCAGCCTTATGTTTGGCACTAATGAAAAACTGTTTTTT.

There are many counts of this clonotype. The gene calls are TRBV3-1 and TRBJ1-4; 9 positions match TRBD1. Germline CDR1 is LGHDT and CDR2 is YNNKEL (reference sequence). The CDR3 runs 15 residues. The trim removed 5 bases at V and 4 bases at J, leaving 5 bases unmatched. CDR3 loop: CASSSQGQGNEKLFF. DNA for the CDR3: TGTGCCAGCAGCTCCCAGGGACAGGGTAATGAAAAACTGTTTTTT.

V gene TRBV7-2 combines with J gene TRBJ2-7; TRBD1 agrees at 8 bases. From germline, CDR1 is SGHTA and CDR2 FQGNSA. The CDR3 contains 15 residues. V gave up 1 base and J gave up 0 bases; unmatched junction bases: 2. The CDR3 sequence: CASSLVTGGSYEQYF. In DNA form, the CDR3 reads TGTGCCAGCAGCTTAGTTACAGGGGGCTCCTACGAGCAGTACTTC. Supplemented by reference TRBV7-2 and TRBJ2-7, the full variable domain reads GAGVSQSPSNKVTEKGKDVELRCDPISGHTALYWYRQSLGQGLEFLIYFQGNSAPDKSGLPSDRFSAERTGGSVSTLTIQRTQQEDSAVYLCASSLVTGGSYEQYFGPGTRLTVT.

At least ten counts were recorded for this clonotype. As DNA, the CDR3 is TGCGCCAGCCGAGATAGCACAGATACGCAGTATTTT. Amino acids: CASRDSTDTQYF. The V call is TRBV10-2, the J call TRBJ2-3, with D uncertain. V was clipped by 8 bases and J by 0 bases, with 6 bases between them. The CDR3 is 12 residues long. Germline V gives CDR1 WSHSY, CDR2 SAAADI.

In this sample, this clonotype turned up many times. The CDR3 DNA reads TGCGCCAGCAGCTTGGAAGGTTTGGCGGAAGCTTTCTTT. The encoded protein is CASSLEGLAEAFF. The rearrangement uses TRBV5-1 and TRBJ1-1, with D hard to call. Germline loops: CDR1 SGHRS, CDR2 YFSETQ. V lost 0 bases and J 8 bases, leaving 11 bases between the germline ends. This CDR3 spans 13 amino acids.

In its sample, this clonotype was seen many times. The rearrangement uses TRBV9 and TRBJ1-6; D not resolved. Germline V lookup: CDR1 SGDLS, CDR2 YYNGEE. Trimming cost V 1 base and J 8 bases, with 10 bases left between them. CDR3 size: 14 residues. CDR3 nucleotide sequence: TGTGCCAGCAGCGTACCGGGGTCAGATTCACCCCTCCACTTT. Residues: CASSVPGSDSPLHF.

This clonotype was counted at least ten times. CDR3 amino acids: CASSSRTSGNPRETQYF. The CDR3 DNA follows: TGCGCCAGCAGTTCCCGGACTAGCGGGAACCCTAGAGAGACCCAGTACTTC. The chain employs TRBV5-1 and TRBJ2-5; 12 bases are shared with TRBD2. Germline V gene data show CDR1 as SGHRS and CDR2 as YFSETQ. This CDR3 spans 17 amino acids. With 5 bases clipped from V and 4 bases from J, the junction kept 12 bases outside the gene matches.

This clonotype came up many times. V gene TRBV6-2 or TRBV6-3 combines with J gene TRBJ2-1; either TRBD1 or TRBD2 may supply D (5 bases each). This CDR3 contains 15 residues. Trimming shortened V by 0 bases and J by 5 bases, and 11 bases separated the two germline ends. Germline V gene lookup returns CDR1 MNHEY and CDR2 SVGEGT. CDR3 DNA sequence: TGTGCCAGCAGTTACTCTGGACGGGACGACAATGAGCAGTTCTTC. It translates to CASSYSGRDDNEQFF.

This clonotype came up many times. The chain uses TRBV5-1 and TRBJ1-1; 7 nucleotides match TRBD1. With 0 bases clipped from V and 11 bases from J, the junction kept 7 bases outside the gene matches. The CDR3 has 13 residues. Germline lookup yields CDR1 SGHRS and CDR2 YFSETQ. The CDR3 sequence: CASSLDRGQTAFF. CDR3 coding DNA: TGCGCCAGCAGCTTGGACAGGGGCCAAACCGCTTTCTTT.

This clonotype showed up many times. The V gene is TRBV28, the J gene TRBJ1-3; weak D call: TRBD1 (6 bases). Germline CDR1 reads MDHEN; CDR2 reads SYDVKM. The CDR3 loop spans 14 amino acids. Trimming took 5 bases from V and 1 from J, leaving 9 bases between them. The CDR3 spells CASSPGVSGNTIYF. The CDR3 DNA sequence: TGTGCCAGCAGTCCAGGGGTTTCTGGAAACACCATATATTTT.

This clonotype showed up many times. V gene TRBV10-1 combines with J gene TRBJ2-3; perhaps TRBD1 as D (5 bases). The germline V and J ends were trimmed by 9 bases and 2 bases, with 15 bases remaining between them. The V gene's germline CDR1 is WNHNN and CDR2 SYGVQD (reference sequence). The CDR3 has 14 residues. The CDR3 nucleotides read TGCGCCAGAGCCCGGACATTCAACACAGATACGCAGTATTTT. This codes for CARARTFNTDTQYF.

This clonotype was seen many times. The rearrangement links TRBV20-1 to TRBJ1-5, with TRBD1 identical over 8 bases. The V segment lost 2 bases and the J segment 7 bases; nucleotides outside the gene matches: 10. The CDR3 is 15 amino acids. Germline-derived CDR1 and CDR2 are DFQATT and SNEGSKA (reference sequence). The CDR3 DNA is TGCAGTGCTAGAACGCGGACAGGGCTGGGACAGCCCCAGCATTTT. It specifies CSARTRTGLGQPQHF.

This clonotype was recorded many times. V gene TRBV20-1 combines with J gene TRBJ1-4; no firm D call. Trimming stripped 6 bases from V and 6 bases from J, with 14 bases between. The CDR3 contains 13 residues. Looked up from germline, CDR1 is DFQATT and CDR2 is SNEGSKA (reference sequence). CDR3 in amino acids: CSASKWNDEKLFF. CDR3 coding DNA: TGCAGTGCCTCAAAATGGAATGATGAAAAACTGTTTTTT.

Of note for this clonotype: A much larger clone differs by one base, so this may be a read error. The rearrangement links TRBV15 to TRBJ2-2, with a tentative D call TRBD2 (7 bases). The CDR3 spans 13 residues. The germline gives CDR1 LNHNV, CDR2 YYDKDF (reference sequence). CDR3 amino acids: CVTRGGGTGELFF. Here the CDR3 DNA reads TGTGTCACCAGGGGAGGGGGCACCGGGGAGCTGTTTTTT.

This clonotype was seen repeatedly, ten times or more. The chain carries TRBV5-1 and TRBJ2-1, with D perhaps matching TRBD1 or TRBD2 (5 bases each). V was cut by 5 bases and J by 5 bases, with 11 bases left in between. The CDR3 is made up of 13 amino acids. Germline CDR1 is SGHRS and CDR2 is YFSETQ. CDR3: CASRTGANNEQFF. The CDR3 DNA follows: TGCGCCAGCAGGACCGGGGCGAACAATGAGCAGTTCTTC.

This clonotype was counted many times. J is TRBJ2-7 and V is TRBV5-1; 8 bases are a match to TRBD1. V was pared by 4 bases and J by 0 bases, with 3 bases of the junction left unmatched. Germline CDR1 and CDR2: SGHRS and YFSETQ. This CDR3 is built from 14 residues. CDR3 sequence: CASSLDRASYEQYF. CDR3 in DNA: TGCGCCAGCAGCCTGGACAGGGCCTCCTACGAGCAGTACTTC.

This clonotype appeared a few times. This chain connects TRBV5-6 to TRBJ2-7; D not resolved. Germline loops: CDR1 SGHDT, CDR2 YYEEEE. The V end was cut by 2 bases, the J end by 3 bases, with 9 bases between. The CDR3 is 13 amino acids. The chain's CDR3 is CASSFGKRYEQYF. In DNA form, the CDR3 reads TGTGCCAGCAGCTTTGGAAAGCGCTACGAGCAGTACTTC.

This clonotype was observed at least ten times. The chain has TRBV20-1 and TRBJ2-7, with 14 bases matching TRBD2. With V trimmed by 5 bases and J by 3 bases, 0 bases remained unmatched. The CDR3 consists of 13 residues. Germline CDR1 DFQATT, CDR2 SNEGSKA (reference sequence). The DNA for the CDR3 is TGCAGTGCTGGACTAGCGGGGGGCTACGAGCAGTACTTC. Its translation is CSAGLAGGYEQYF.

In the case of this clonotype: Being one base from a much bigger clone, this may be a read error. The chain joins TRBV28 to TRBJ2-3; TRBD2 matches at 8 bases. The CDR3 spans 15 residues. The V and J ends lost 5 bases and 5 bases, in that order; junction bases with no gene match: 9. Germline assignment: CDR1 MDHEN and CDR2 SYDVKM. CDR3 region: CASSQSSGTLDTQYF. The CDR3 DNA sequence: TGTGCCAGCAGTCAAAGTAGCGGGACGTTAGATACGCAGTATTTT.

This chain uses TRBV9 with TRBJ1-5; D perhaps matches TRBD1 (5 bases). The CDR3 is 15 residues long. V lost 0 bases to trimming and J lost 5 bases, with 12 bases between them. Per germline, CDR1 SGDLS and CDR2 YYNGEE. The CDR3 loop reads CASSVGEGTYQPQHF. CDR3 bases: TGTGCCAGCAGCGTAGGGGAGGGGACGTATCAGCCCCAGCATTTT.

This clonotype was seen ten or more times. The chain has TRBV12-3 or TRBV12-4 and TRBJ2-5, with 9 bases that match TRBD1. The CDR3 has 13 amino acids. Trimming removed 6 bases from V and 5 bases from J; junction bases left unmatched: 4. In nucleotides, the CDR3 is TGTGCCAGCAGCACAGACAGGGGGGAGACCCAGTACTTC. Its translation: CASSTDRGETQYF.

Worth noting for this clonotype: A much larger clone differs from this one at a single base, so this may be a read error. The V gene is TRBV11-2, the J gene TRBJ2-5; no reliable D call. Germline CDR1 is SGHAT and CDR2 is FQNNGV. The CDR3 runs 11 residues. The chain's CDR3 is CDSSLDETQYF. In nucleotides, the CDR3 is TGTGACAGCAGCTTAGACGAGACCCAGTACTTC.

Many counts were recorded for this clonotype. The J gene is TRBJ2-5, the V gene TRBV5-1, with 10 nucleotides matching TRBD2. J was trimmed by 5 bases and V by 4 bases; bases with no gene match: 5. This CDR3 region has 14 residues. Per germline, CDR1 SGHRS and CDR2 YFSETQ. The DNA for the CDR3 is TGCGCCAGCAGCGGAGCGGGGGGGCAGGAGACCCAGTACTTC. Amino acids: CASSGAGGQETQYF.

This clonotype occurred many times. This sequence joins TRBV5-1 and TRBJ2-3; no definite D call. This CDR3 contains 14 residues. Germline CDR1 and CDR2: SGHRS and YFSETQ. Trimming removed 2 bases at V and 6 bases at J, with 13 bases between. CDR3 nucleotide sequence: TGCGCCAGCAGCTTCGGTCCAGCCGCGGATACGCAGTATTTT. Translated: CASSFGPAADTQYF.

This clonotype was recorded at least ten times. V gene TRBV5-5 combines with J gene TRBJ1-2, with TRBD1 identical over 7 bases. This CDR3 has 15 residues. V was pared by 4 bases and J by 3 bases, with 9 bases of the junction left unmatched. Looked up from germline, CDR1 is SGHKS and CDR2 is YYEKEE (reference sequence). CDR3 residues: CASSPGEGADYGYTF. The CDR3 DNA is TGTGCCAGCAGCCCTGGCGAGGGGGCGGACTATGGCTACACCTTC.

This clonotype showed up many times. V and J are TRBV7-8 and TRBJ2-7; D is perhaps TRBD2 (5 bases). The CDR3 extends over 15 amino acids. Germline V CDR1 and CDR2: SGHVS, FQNEAQ. With 5 bases removed from V and 3 bases from J, the gap between germline ends came to 17 bases. CDR3 DNA: TGTGCCAGCAGCGCCGGACTCGGCGTAGACTACGAGCAGTACTTC. Protein product: CASSAGLGVDYEQYF.

The sample holds many counts of this clonotype. This chain uses TRBV5-1 with TRBJ2-3, with D unresolved. Germline V gene data show CDR1 as SGHRS and CDR2 as YFSETQ. The CDR3 contains 14 residues. V was cut by 2 bases and J by 6 bases, with 13 bases left in between. The CDR3 coding sequence is TGCGCCAGCAGCTTCGGCCCCCCCATTGATACGCAGTATTTT. Protein sequence: CASSFGPPIDTQYF.

This clonotype was detected many times. The J gene is TRBJ2-2, the V gene TRBV6-2 or TRBV6-3; no firm D call. From germline, CDR1 is MNHEY and CDR2 SVGEGT. CDR3 length equals 13 residues. The V gene lost 4 bases and the J gene lost 1 base, with 4 bases spanning the gap. The CDR3 is CASSLGNTGELFF. Written as DNA, the CDR3 is TGTGCCAGCAGTTTGGGGAACACCGGGGAGCTGTTTTTT.

This clonotype was counted many times. V and J are TRBV7-9 and TRBJ2-1; no definite D call. The germline CDR1 and CDR2 sequences are SEHNR and FQNEAQ (reference sequence). Trimming took off 6 bases at V and 4 bases at J, with 7 bases between the two ends. The CDR3 is 12 residues long. CDR3 nucleotides: TGTGCCAGCAGGAACCGTTACAATGAGCAGTTCTTC. This translates into CASRNRYNEQFF.